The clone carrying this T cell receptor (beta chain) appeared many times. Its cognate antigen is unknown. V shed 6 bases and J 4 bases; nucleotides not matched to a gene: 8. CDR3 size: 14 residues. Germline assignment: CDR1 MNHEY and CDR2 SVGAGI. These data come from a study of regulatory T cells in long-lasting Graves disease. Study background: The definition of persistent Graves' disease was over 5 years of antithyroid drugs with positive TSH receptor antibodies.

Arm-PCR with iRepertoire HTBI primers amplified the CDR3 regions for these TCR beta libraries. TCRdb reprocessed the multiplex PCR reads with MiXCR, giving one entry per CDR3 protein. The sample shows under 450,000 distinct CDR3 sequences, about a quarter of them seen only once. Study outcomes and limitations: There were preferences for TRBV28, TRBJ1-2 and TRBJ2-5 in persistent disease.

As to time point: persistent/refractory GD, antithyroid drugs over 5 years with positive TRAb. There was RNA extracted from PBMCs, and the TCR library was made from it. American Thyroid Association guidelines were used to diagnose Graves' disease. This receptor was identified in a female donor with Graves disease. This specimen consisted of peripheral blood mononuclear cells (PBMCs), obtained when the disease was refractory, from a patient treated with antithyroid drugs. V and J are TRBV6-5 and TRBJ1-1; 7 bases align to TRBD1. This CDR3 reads CASRYLTGATEAFF. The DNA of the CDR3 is TGTGCCAGCAGATACCTCACAGGGGCCACTGAAGCTTTCTTT.